This record covers a single T cell receptor (beta chain). What it binds is unknown. The sample is drawn from a study of CD8+CD57+ T cells in acquired aplastic anemia. At the level of the study: CD4+ reads averaged about 10.8 million in healthy donors. Study observations and caveats: A significant difference in CD8+ Simpson's diversity between patients and controls was not found. Between patients and controls, about 31 CD8+ CDR3 sequences were found in common.

V was shortened by 6 bases and J by 7 bases, with 28 bases between the two germline ends. Germline values: CDR1 DFQATT, CDR2 SNEGSKA (reference sequence). This CDR3 has 17 residues. It was genomic DNA that served as the template for profiling TCR beta VDJ and CDR3. One entry per CDR3 protein results from TCRdb running MiXCR on the reads. This sample has about 180,000 distinct CDR3 sequences, with 46% found just once. The chain carries TRBV20-1 and TRBJ2-1, with D hard to call. The origin of this receptor is a human donor in good health. The sample consisted of sorted CD4+, CD8+, or CD8+CD57+ T cells (not recorded which) from PBMCs. CDR3 sequence (DNA): TGCAGTGCGAAGGCCCTATCGCACGGCTTCATTATTAATGAGCAGTTCTTC. Protein sequence: CSAKALSHGFIINEQFF.